A single sample gave rise to the 14 T cell receptor beta chains below, sequenced in a study of T cell clonotyping in hematopoietic cell transplantation. Only in-frame clones appear in the TCRdb table, and some are missing; sequencing was by immunoSEQ multiplex PCR. The sample lists a few thousand clones, about a sixth occurring once. The sample was peripheral blood mononuclear cells, taken 30 days after allogeneic stem cell transplant. The receptors come from a male patient in his 50s who had an allogeneic stem cell transplant from a related donor, so the T cells may come from the graft donor. Some clones in this sample may be carry-over from other donors' samples.

The rearrangement links TRBV4-3 to TRBJ2-7; a possible D gene is TRBD1 (6 bases). CDR3 length: 15 residues. Trimming cost V 0 bases and J 3 bases, with 12 bases left between them. Germline lookup yields CDR1 LGHNA and CDR2 YSLEER. CDR3 sequence: CASSQEAGANYEQYF. CDR3 in DNA: TGCGCCAGCAGCCAAGAAGCAGGGGCCAACTACGAGCAGTACTTC.

The chain recombines TRBV30 with TRBJ1-1, with 9 bases identical to TRBD1. Unmatched junction bases numbered 2, after V lost 5 bases and J lost 1 base. The germline V gene has CDR1 GTSNPN and CDR2 SVGIG (reference sequence). The CDR3 contains 13 residues. The CDR3 DNA follows: TGTGCCTGGGGGACAGGGACGAACACTGAAGCTTTCTTT. Translated: CAWGTGTNTEAFF.

This clone came up a few times. The chain uses TRBV27 and TRBJ1-1; D not certain. CDR1 MNHEY and CDR2 SMNVEV come from the germline V gene (reference sequence). Trimming left V 8 bases short and J 3 bases short, with 10 bases between. This CDR3 comprises 12 residues. The CDR3 DNA is TGTGCCAGCCGATCCCCCGACACTGAAGCTTTCTTT. It specifies CASRSPDTEAFF.

This clone appeared a single time. This sample also contains other DNA sequences that code for the same CDR3. The chain joins TRBV30 to TRBJ1-1; TRBD1 agrees at 7 bases. CDR1 is GTSNPN and CDR2 is SVGIG in the germline V gene (reference sequence). The J segment lost 8 bases and the V segment lost 2 bases, leaving 8 bases of the junction unmatched. The CDR3 extends over 13 amino acids. Here the CDR3 reads CAWSPGGSTEAFF. CDR3 coding DNA: TGTGCCTGGAGTCCAGGGGGTAGCACCGAAGCTTTCTTT.

This clone was seen a few times. The chain recombines TRBV29-1 with TRBJ1-2, with D perhaps TRBD1 (5 bases). This CDR3 region has 15 residues. Germline V gene sequence: CDR1 SQVTM, CDR2 ANQGSEA. V was trimmed by 2 bases and J by 4 bases, leaving 17 bases between them. This CDR3 reads CSVEPRERVIYGYTF. The CDR3 DNA follows: TGCAGCGTTGAACCCAGGGAAAGAGTGATCTATGGCTACACCTTC.

This clone showed up just a few times. V and J are TRBV20-1 and TRBJ1-2; D remains ambiguous. V was clipped by 3 bases and J by 6 bases, with 2 bases between them. Germline assignment: CDR1 DFQATT and CDR2 SNEGSKA (reference sequence). The CDR3 contains 9 residues. Written as DNA, the CDR3 is TGCAGTGCTAGTAATGGCTACACCTTC. Translated: CSASNGYTF.

Only a few counts were recorded for this clone. This chain links TRBV30 with TRBJ2-1; the match to TRBD2 covers 9 bases. This CDR3 spans 14 amino acids. CDR1 is GTSNPN, CDR2 SVGIG, per germline (reference sequence). V was clipped by 4 bases and J by 4 bases; unmatched bases: 5. The CDR3 reads CAWTELAGYNEQFF. CDR3 nucleotides: TGTGCCTGGACTGAACTAGCGGGTTACAATGAGCAGTTCTTC.

This clone has only a few counts. The V gene is TRBV9, the J gene TRBJ1-2; D unresolved. CDR1 is SGDLS and CDR2 is YYNGEE in the germline V gene. Trimming stripped 0 bases from V and 8 bases from J, with 8 bases between. The CDR3 extends over 12 amino acids. The CDR3 sequence: CASSVGVGGYTF. The CDR3 coding sequence is TGTGCCAGCAGCGTAGGGGTCGGAGGCTACACCTTC.

V usage is TRBV19 and J usage is TRBJ1-5, with a possible D match to TRBD1 (6 bases). The CDR3 loop spans 16 amino acids. Germline CDR1 and CDR2: LNHDA and SQIVND (reference sequence). The V end was cut by 6 bases, the J end by 1 base, with 16 bases between. In nucleotides, the CDR3 is TGTGCCAGTAGCCCCGAGGGGGGTCGGAGCAATCAGCCCCAGCATTTT. Protein: CASSPEGGRSNQPQHF. The full variable domain, rest sourced from reference TRBV19 and TRBJ1-5, is DGGITQSPKYLFRKEGQNVTLSCEQNLNHDAMYWYRQDPGQGLRLIYYSQIVNDFQKGDIAEGYSVSREKKESFPLTVTSAQKNPTAFYLCASSPEGGRSNQPQHFGDGTRLSIL.

In this sample, this clone is large. The V call is TRBV19, the J call TRBJ1-1; 7 bases align to TRBD1. The germline CDR1 and CDR2 sequences are LNHDA and SQIVND (reference sequence). The ends lost 4 bases at V and 8 bases at J; junction bases unmatched: 4. The CDR3 has 12 amino acids. CDR3 DNA sequence: TGTGCCAGTAGTACAGGGGGACGAGAAGCTTTCTTT. Its translation is CASSTGGREAFF.

The chain joins TRBV30 to TRBJ2-7; D is uncertain. The CDR3 spans 14 residues. In germline, CDR1 is GTSNPN, CDR2 SVGIG (reference sequence). V was pared by 0 bases and J by 6 bases, with 15 bases between. The CDR3: CAWSVGPKRGEQYF. In DNA form, the CDR3 reads TGTGCCTGGAGTGTCGGTCCAAAACGAGGCGAGCAGTACTTC.

The chain links TRBV9 to TRBJ2-7; TRBD2 is a possible D gene (6 bases). Trimming stripped 4 bases from V and 5 bases from J, with 19 bases between. The CDR3 consists of 15 residues. The germline CDR1 and CDR2 sequences are SGDLS and YYNGEE. CDR3 in amino acids: CASSPRLVAFHEQYF. The CDR3 bases are TGTGCCAGCAGCCCCCGACTAGTGGCTTTCCACGAGCAGTACTTC.

The chain couples TRBV30 to TRBJ1-3; D ambiguous. Germline lookup yields CDR1 GTSNPN and CDR2 SVGIG (reference sequence). This CDR3 has 12 residues. V was trimmed by 1 base and J by 7 bases, leaving 8 bases between them. In nucleotides, the CDR3 is TGTGCCTGGAGTGCCCTATGGAACACCATATATTTT. Residues: CAWSALWNTIYF. The full variable domain, rest sourced from reference TRBV30 and TRBJ1-3, is SQTIHQWPATLVQPVGSPLSLECTVEGTSNPNLYWYRQAAGRGLQLLFYSVGIGQISSEVPQNLSASRPQDRQFILSSKKLLLSDSGFYLCAWSALWNTIYFGEGSWLTVV.

This clone was observed a few times. V and J are TRBV30 and TRBJ2-6; tentative D call: TRBD1 (6 bases). The length of the CDR3 is 14 residues. Germline V gene sequence: CDR1 GTSNPN, CDR2 SVGIG (reference sequence). Between the trimmed V and J ends, which lost 4 bases and 4 bases, there was a span of 11 bases. CDR3: CAWTQGYGANVLTF. CDR3 DNA sequence: TGTGCCTGGACCCAGGGGTACGGGGCCAACGTCCTGACTTTC.